The 31 T cell receptor beta chains reported below all come from one sample, sequenced in a study of low-dose radiotherapy and immunotherapy resistance in tumors (dated by TCRdb to about 2022). Sequencing was performed on an Illumina HiSeq 2500. Superscript III and a set of TRAV- and TRBV-specific primers were used to synthesize first-strand cDNA, so that both TCRalpha and TCRbeta chains were covered. TCRs were amplified with Phusion for roughly 20 PCR cycles using a constant-region primer together with the adapter attached to the V primers. TCRdb trimmed the raw reads at Q25, called clones with MiXCR and kept productive beta chains. Rows with a matching CDR3 protein are joined into one entry that keeps the most common DNA and genes. The sample data list about 84,000 distinct CDR3 sequences, and around a sixth of these were observed just once. Less than 1.5% of the sample is taken by the ten largest.

The sample's time point label is to be understood as: after trial treatment. This specimen's treatment or condition label, per the study, means: LDRT plus nivolumab, ipilimumab, low-dose cyclophosphamide and aspirin (RACIN trial). Here the sequenced sample was PBMCs, taken after low-dose radiotherapy plus immunotherapy. Source of these receptors: a male donor with prostate cancer.

There are many counts of this clonotype. The chain employs TRBV20-1 and TRBJ2-1; TRBD1 aligns across 9 bases. V trimming: 5 bases; J trimming: 9 bases; junction bases outside the gene matches: 17. CDR1 and CDR2 from the germline V gene are DFQATT and SNEGSKA (reference sequence). The CDR3 consists of 16 residues. CDR3 protein: CSAGLLGTGSVGEQFF. Here the CDR3 DNA reads TGCAGTGCTGGGCTATTGGGGACAGGGTCGGTGGGTGAGCAGTTCTTC.

This clonotype was recorded at least ten times. This rearrangement joins TRBV14 to TRBJ2-1; TRBD2 agrees at 11 bases. CDR3 length: 12 residues. Germline CDR1 reads SGHDN; CDR2 reads FVKESK. V shed 1 base, J shed 14 bases, and the junction held 1 base outside the gene matches. CDR3 sequence: CASSQGGLAEFF. The CDR3 DNA follows: TGTGCCAGCAGCCAAGGGGGACTAGCGGAGTTCTTC. Supplemented by reference TRBV14 and TRBJ2-1, the full variable domain reads EAGVTQFPSHSVIEKGQTVTLRCDPISGHDNLYWYRRVMGKEIKFLLHFVKESKQDESGMPNNRFLAERTGGTYSTLKVQPAELEDSGVYFCASSQGGLAEFFGPGTRLTVL.

This clonotype was counted at least ten times. V usage is TRBV14 and J usage is TRBJ1-1, with TRBD1 identical over 7 bases. The ends lost 10 bases at V and 5 bases at J; junction bases unmatched: 13. This CDR3 is 14 amino acids long. Germline values: CDR1 SGHDN, CDR2 FVKESK. Written as DNA, the CDR3 is TGTGCCACCTCCACTTTGACAGGGCGGACTGAAGCTTTCTTT. Amino acids: CATSTLTGRTEAFF.

Concerning this clonotype itself: A junction end diverges from the germline sequence, so it may reflect a read error. The rearrangement links TRBV5-3 to TRBJ2-1; D is unclear. TRBV5-3 is designated an ORF whose function remains uncertain. CDR3 length: 13 residues. CDR3 protein: CASSLGFANTQFF. As DNA, the CDR3 is TGTGCCAGCAGCTTGGGTTTCGCGAATACGCAGTTCTTC.

This clonotype showed up just a few times. The gene calls are TRBV6-5 and TRBJ1-6; unclear D gene. The germline gives CDR1 MNHEY, CDR2 SVGAGI. This CDR3 has 13 residues. V lost 6 bases and J lost 10, with 13 bases in between. The CDR3 loop reads CASSLGIRSPLHF. CDR3 DNA sequence: TGTGCCAGCAGCTTAGGGATCCGGTCACCCCTCCACTTT.

This clonotype has ten or more counts. The chain has TRBV28 and TRBJ2-2, with D possibly matching TRBD2 (5 bases). Trimming took 5 bases from V and 7 from J, leaving 17 bases between them. From germline, CDR1 is MDHEN and CDR2 SYDVKM. CDR3 length equals 15 residues. The CDR3 DNA sequence: TGTGCCAGCAGTCAAAGTAGACCCGGGGACGGGGAGCTGTTTTTT. Amino acid sequence: CASSQSRPGDGELFF.

In regard to this clonotype: A far more abundant clone sits one base away, making this likely a read error. The chain's CDR3 is CASSVQVNTEAFF. The CDR3 DNA reads as TGTGCCAGCAGCGTACAGGTGAACACTGAAGCTTTCTTT. The chain links TRBV9 to TRBJ1-1; D is unresolved. CDR1 and CDR2 from the germline V gene are SGDLS and YYNGEE. This CDR3 has 13 amino acids. V gave up 1 base and J gave up 0 bases, with 4 bases separating them.

This clonotype occurred many times. The chain combines TRBV4-1 with TRBJ2-3; 9 bases fit TRBD2. Germline trimming cut 4 bases from V and 0 bases from J; bases unmatched to any gene: 8. Germline loops: CDR1 MGHRA, CDR2 YSYEKL. The CDR3 has 17 residues. The CDR3 protein is CASSRPTSGASTDTQYF. The CDR3 nucleotides are TGCGCCAGCAGCCGGCCGACTAGCGGTGCTAGCACAGATACGCAGTATTTT.

This clonotype appeared many times. The V call is TRBV4-2, the J call TRBJ2-1; 10 positions match TRBD2. The CDR3 extends over 16 amino acids. Germline CDR1 reads LGHNA; CDR2 reads YNFKEQ. Trimming took 0 bases from V and 6 from J; bases not matched to a gene: 5. In DNA form, the CDR3 reads TGTGCCAGCAGCCAAGAAGCGGGAGGGCCGACCAATGAGCAGTTCTTC. Protein product: CASSQEAGGPTNEQFF.

This clonotype was counted at least ten times. The chain recombines TRBV20-1 with TRBJ2-1; 11 bases agree with TRBD2. J was trimmed by 6 bases and V by 6 bases; bases with no gene match: 10. CDR1 is DFQATT, CDR2 SNEGSKA, per germline (reference sequence). The CDR3 totals 15 residues. In DNA form, the CDR3 reads TGCAGTGCCATATCCCTAGCGGGAGGAGGCAATGAGCAGTTCTTC. It encodes CSAISLAGGGNEQFF.

This clonotype was counted many times. The chain is built from TRBV19 and TRBJ2-3, with TRBD2 identical over 10 bases. Germline loops: CDR1 LNHDA, CDR2 SQIVND (reference sequence). V dropped 3 bases and J dropped 4; count of bases not matched to a gene: 4. The CDR3 loop spans 15 amino acids. The CDR3 here is CASSILAGEADTQYF. CDR3 bases: TGTGCCAGTAGTATCCTAGCGGGAGAGGCAGATACGCAGTATTTT.

This clonotype has at least ten counts. V and J are TRBV5-1 and TRBJ2-2; 14 nucleotides line up with TRBD2. The ends lost 4 bases at V and 4 bases at J; junction bases unmatched: 9. The CDR3 covers 18 residues. Germline V gene sequence: CDR1 SGHRS, CDR2 YFSETQ. DNA for the CDR3: TGCGCCAGCAGCAAAGACCCGGGACTAGCGGGAGCCACCGGGGAGCTGTTTTTT. Translated, it gives CASSKDPGLAGATGELFF.

This clonotype was detected ten times or more. This chain joins TRBV6-2 or TRBV6-3 and TRBJ2-5; D ambiguous. Per the germline V gene, CDR1 is MNHEY and CDR2 is SVGEGT. V was clipped by 1 base and J by 6 bases, with 9 bases between them. The CDR3 consists of 13 residues. DNA of the CDR3: TGTGCCAGCAGTTACTTGGAGCGACAGACCCAGTACTTC. As protein: CASSYLERQTQYF.

In its sample, this clonotype was seen a few times. This chain joins TRBV2 and TRBJ2-3; 12 nucleotides agree with TRBD2. There are 17 residues in the CDR3. The germline V gene encodes CDR1 SNHLY and CDR2 FYNNEI. V gave up 2 bases and J gave up 2 bases; unmatched junction bases: 5. The DNA of the CDR3 is TGTGCCAGCAGTGAACCTACTAGCGGGAGGACCACAGATACGCAGTATTTT. This encodes CASSEPTSGRTTDTQYF.

This clonotype showed up many times. This chain links TRBV5-4 with TRBJ2-1; the match to TRBD1 covers 11 bases. The CDR3 is made up of 16 amino acids. CDR1 and CDR2 (germline): SGHNT, YYREEE (reference sequence). The V and J ends lost 4 bases and 2 bases, in that order; junction bases with no gene match: 5. This CDR3 is CASSLGGQGAYNEQFF. CDR3 coding DNA: TGTGCCAGCAGCCTAGGGGGACAGGGGGCCTACAATGAGCAGTTCTTC.

This chain joins TRBV28 and TRBJ2-7; D may be TRBD1 or TRBD2 (6 bases each). Looked up from germline, CDR1 is MDHEN and CDR2 is SYDVKM. The ends were cut back, 6 bases at V and 3 bases at J, with 15 bases in the middle. This CDR3 has 14 residues. CDR3 in amino acids: CASRPGRGLYEQYF. The CDR3 coding sequence is TGTGCCAGCAGGCCGGGACGGGGGCTCTACGAGCAGTACTTC.

The table lists this clonotype with many counts. Here the CDR3 DNA reads TGTGCCAGCAGCCCCGCCGGGACTTTTCGACCCAATCAGCCCCAGCATTTT. Its protein product is CASSPAGTFRPNQPQHF. The chain uses TRBV12-3 or TRBV12-4 and TRBJ1-5; D possibly corresponds to TRBD1 (5 bases). V lost 6 bases and J lost 3, with 21 bases in between. The CDR3 sequence is 17 residues long.

This clonotype was detected many times. This sequence joins TRBV5-1 and TRBJ2-3; D is unresolved. CDR1 SGHRS and CDR2 YFSETQ come from the germline V gene. V was shortened by 0 bases and J by 2 bases, with 4 bases between the two germline ends. The CDR3 is 13 residues long. This CDR3 is CASSLATTDTQYF. For the CDR3, the DNA is TGCGCCAGCAGCTTGGCAACCACAGATACGCAGTATTTT.

This clonotype has at least ten counts. V usage is TRBV28 and J usage is TRBJ1-2, with D unclear. The CDR3 spans 11 residues. V lost 6 bases to trimming and J lost 4 bases, with 6 bases between them. Germline lookup yields CDR1 MDHEN and CDR2 SYDVKM. In nucleotides, the CDR3 is TGTGCCAGCAGCGGGAGCTATGGCTACACCTTC. Residues: CASSGSYGYTF.

This clonotype has more than one count but fewer than ten. This chain links TRBV6-2 or TRBV6-3 with TRBJ2-1; 11 bases agree with TRBD2. Trimming took 7 bases from V and 6 from J; bases not matched to a gene: 17. The V gene's germline CDR1 is MNHEY and CDR2 SVGEGT. The CDR3 is made up of 18 amino acids. CDR3 protein: CASTPAVAGGIVRNEQFF. The CDR3 DNA reads as TGTGCCAGCACCCCGGCGGTAGCGGGAGGGATAGTTCGCAATGAGCAGTTCTTC.

This clonotype was counted many times. The chain joins TRBV18 to TRBJ2-2, with 9 nucleotides matching TRBD2. Looked up from germline, CDR1 is KGHSH and CDR2 is LQKENI. Losses at the gene ends were 1 base for V and 6 bases for J; bases not matched to a gene: 3. This CDR3 region has 15 residues. CDR3 DNA sequence: TGTGCCAGCTCACCACTAGCGGGAGATGCCGGGGAGCTGTTTTTT. Amino acids: CASSPLAGDAGELFF.

The J gene is TRBJ2-7, the V gene TRBV5-5; 11 bases are a match to TRBD1. J was trimmed by 7 bases and V by 2 bases; bases with no gene match: 5. This CDR3 comprises 14 residues. Germline lookup yields CDR1 SGHKS and CDR2 YYEKEE (reference sequence). The CDR3 loop is CASSFGQGAREQYF. The DNA for the CDR3 is TGTGCCAGCAGCTTCGGACAGGGGGCTCGAGAGCAGTACTTC.

Many counts were recorded for this clonotype. The rearrangement uses TRBV18 and TRBJ2-1, with 9 bases aligning to TRBD1. This CDR3 spans 14 amino acids. Germline V CDR1 and CDR2: KGHSH, LQKENI. The trim removed 2 bases at V and 7 bases at J, leaving 3 bases unmatched. The CDR3 protein is CASSPGQGKNEQFF. In nucleotides, the CDR3 is TGTGCCAGCTCACCAGGACAGGGGAAAAATGAGCAGTTCTTC.

V is TRBV5-1 and J is TRBJ2-1; 10 bases agree with TRBD2. Per the germline V gene, CDR1 is SGHRS and CDR2 is YFSETQ. CDR3 length: 14 amino acids. With 7 bases clipped from V and 5 bases from J, the junction kept 6 bases outside the gene matches. CDR3 loop: CASGSSGGHNEQFF. DNA of the CDR3: TGCGCCAGCGGTTCTAGCGGGGGACACAATGAGCAGTTCTTC. The variable domain in full, with the rest retrieved from reference TRBV5-1 and TRBJ2-1, is KAGVTQTPRYLIKTRGQQVTLSCSPISGHRSVSWYQQTPGQGLQFLFEYFSETQRNKGNFPGRFSGRQFSNSRSEMNVSTLELGDSALYLCASGSSGGHNEQFFGPGTRLTVL.

CDR3 loop: CASSLISGRNTEAFF. The DNA of the CDR3 is TGTGCCAGCAGTTTGATATCAGGGAGGAACACTGAAGCTTTCTTT. This chain joins TRBV28 and TRBJ1-1, with a tentative D call TRBD1 (5 bases). The V end lost 3 bases, the J end lost 1 base, and 12 bases lay between the germline ends. The germline CDR1 and CDR2 sequences are MDHEN and SYDVKM. The CDR3 is made up of 15 amino acids.

The sample holds a few counts of this clonotype. This chain connects TRBV19 to TRBJ1-1; no definite D call. The CDR3 runs 13 residues. Germline V gives CDR1 LNHDA, CDR2 SQIVND (reference sequence). V lost 4 bases and J lost 1, with 7 bases in between. CDR3 DNA sequence: TGTGCCAGTAGTACAGAGCAGAACACTGAAGCTTTCTTT. It translates to CASSTEQNTEAFF. The complete variable domain, with remaining parts taken from reference TRBV19 and TRBJ1-1, reads DGGITQSPKYLFRKEGQNVTLSCEQNLNHDAMYWYRQDPGQGLRLIYYSQIVNDFQKGDIAEGYSVSREKKESFPLTVTSAQKNPTAFYLCASSTEQNTEAFFGQGTRLTVV.

The rearrangement links TRBV28 to TRBJ2-1; tentatively, D is TRBD1 or TRBD2 (5 bases each). The CDR3 is 16 residues long. Trimming shortened V by 3 bases and J by 8 bases, and 20 bases separated the two germline ends. Per the germline V gene, CDR1 is MDHEN and CDR2 is SYDVKM. This CDR3 is CASSFPGTQSNDEQFF. The CDR3 coding sequence is TGTGCCAGCAGTTTCCCCGGGACCCAGTCTAACGATGAGCAGTTCTTC. The full variable domain, its missing parts supplied by reference TRBV28 and TRBJ2-1, is DVKVTQSSRYLVKRTGEKVFLECVQDMDHENMFWYRQDPGLGLRLIYFSYDVKMKEKGDIPEGYSVSREKKERFSLILESASTNQTSMYLCASSFPGTQSNDEQFFGPGTRLTVL.

This clonotype was recorded at least ten times. The chain combines TRBV4-3 with TRBJ2-7; 10 nucleotides align to TRBD2. The CDR3 loop spans 18 amino acids. V shed 0 bases and J 1 base; nucleotides not matched to a gene: 9. In germline, CDR1 is LGHNA, CDR2 YSLEER. This CDR3 is CASSQDRASGSVSYEQYF. DNA of the CDR3: TGCGCCAGCAGCCAAGATAGGGCTAGCGGGAGTGTTTCCTACGAGCAGTACTTC.

The sample holds many counts of this clonotype. The rearrangement joins TRBV19 to TRBJ2-3; 8 nucleotides match TRBD1. The J segment lost 2 bases and the V segment lost 9 bases, leaving 10 bases of the junction unmatched. Germline CDR1 is LNHDA and CDR2 is SQIVND (reference sequence). There are 15 residues in the CDR3. CDR3 loop: CASRIGQGLTDTQYF. The CDR3 DNA sequence: TGTGCCAGCCGAATTGGACAGGGTCTCACAGATACGCAGTATTTT. The whole variable domain, remainder taken from reference TRBV19 and TRBJ2-3, is DGGITQSPKYLFRKEGQNVTLSCEQNLNHDAMYWYRQDPGQGLRLIYYSQIVNDFQKGDIAEGYSVSREKKESFPLTVTSAQKNPTAFYLCASRIGQGLTDTQYFGPGTRLTVL.

This clonotype was counted at least ten times. This chain joins TRBV5-6 and TRBJ1-4, with D perhaps matching TRBD1 (5 bases). Trimming removed 0 bases at V and 6 bases at J, with 12 bases between. The CDR3 loop spans 15 amino acids. Germline assignment: CDR1 SGHDT and CDR2 YYEEEE. The CDR3 spells CASSLGIFRDEKLFF. CDR3 DNA sequence: TGTGCCAGCAGCTTGGGAATTTTCAGGGATGAAAAACTGTTTTTT.

The rearrangement joins TRBV12-3 or TRBV12-4 to TRBJ1-6; D might be TRBD1 (5 bases). The V and J ends lost 5 bases and 7 bases respectively, with 9 bases between them. The length of the CDR3 is 13 residues. CDR3 amino acids: CASSRDRNSPLHF. The CDR3 DNA is TGTGCCAGCAGTCGGGACCGAAATTCACCCCTCCACTTT.